This T cell receptor beta chain was documented in a study of post-analysis software for immune sequencing data. Whole-study context: Multiple sclerosis in the patients followed relapsing-remitting, secondary progressive and progressive-relapsing courses. Findings and caveats of the study: Samples prepared in the same batch strongly co-clustered by F measure. Patients carried several TRBV segments more frequently than controls did, and TRBV5-6, TRBV5-1 and TRBV20-1 were among them.

Unique molecular identifiers tagged the TCR beta cDNA libraries. Between roughly 1 and 10 million T cells gave rise to about 450,000 cDNA molecules. TCRdb re-called the PCR reads through MiXCR, storing one row per CDR3 protein. Among over 150,000 distinct CDR3 sequences listed, 30% to 45% were seen once. The table lists this clonotype with a few counts. Its matching antigen is unknown. This CDR3 region has 15 residues. After removal of 0 bases from V and 6 bases from J, the junction contained 5 bases not matched to a gene. Germline V lookup: CDR1 SGHTA, CDR2 FQGTGA. This clonotype was sampled from a girl between 5 and 17 years old with multiple sclerosis. J is TRBJ2-1 and V is TRBV7-3; 7 bases are a match to TRBD2. The sequencing here drew on blood, taken after autologous hematopoietic stem cell transplantation. The CDR3 spells CASSLTAGASNEQFF. The CDR3 coding sequence is TGTGCCAGCAGCTTAACGGCGGGAGCGAGCAATGAGCAGTTCTTC.